A single sample gave rise to the 28 T cell receptor beta chains below, sequenced in a study of blood T cells in healthy people across ages. Sample-barcoded 5' priming and a J-beta primer mix drove a second PCR of about 6 to 12 cycles. TCRdb called the 5' RACE reads again in MiXCR, with one record for every CDR3 protein. The sample carries 850,000 to 1,000,000 distinct CDR3 sequences, around 54% recorded once. The specimen was blood. The receptors derive from a woman aged 60-75 years in good health.

The chain carries TRBV20-1 and TRBJ2-1; TRBD2 agrees at 9 bases. J was trimmed by 9 bases and V by 3 bases; bases with no gene match: 6. The CDR3 spans 13 residues. Germline loops: CDR1 DFQATT, CDR2 SNEGSKA (reference sequence). This CDR3 is CSARDSGSGEQFF. CDR3 DNA sequence: TGCAGTGCTAGGGATAGCGGGAGCGGTGAGCAGTTCTTC.

The V gene is TRBV20-1, the J gene TRBJ2-5; 7 bases align to TRBD2. The CDR3 is 14 amino acids. V trimming: 6 bases; J trimming: 1 base; junction bases outside the gene matches: 8. Germline V gene lookup returns CDR1 DFQATT and CDR2 SNEGSKA (reference sequence). The CDR3 DNA follows: TGCAGTGCATGGGGTGGGGAGGGCCAAGAGACCCAGTACTTC. As protein: CSAWGGEGQETQYF.

This clonotype was detected only a few times. The V gene is TRBV29-1, the J gene TRBJ2-1; the D gene is possibly TRBD2 (6 bases). In germline, CDR1 is SQVTM, CDR2 ANQGSEA. The CDR3 totals 15 residues. V dropped 4 bases and J dropped 6 bases, with 19 bases sitting between them. The CDR3 DNA reads as TGCAGCGTTGTCGGGGGTGGCAGGGCTCTCAATGAGCAGTTCTTC. It codes for CSVVGGGRALNEQFF.

The gene calls are TRBV24-1 and TRBJ2-3; D not certain. Trimming removed 4 bases at V and 2 bases at J, with 12 bases between. The CDR3 has 15 amino acids. Germline V gene sequence: CDR1 KGHDR, CDR2 SFDVKD. This chain's CDR3 is CATSESTRATDTQYF. In nucleotides, the CDR3 is TGTGCCACCAGTGAATCGACAAGGGCCACAGATACGCAGTATTTT.

The CDR3 protein is CSVAEQSETQYF. The DNA of the CDR3 is TGCAGCGTAGCGGAACAATCTGAGACCCAGTACTTC. The chain joins TRBV29-1 to TRBJ2-5; D perhaps matches TRBD2 (5 bases). CDR1 SQVTM and CDR2 ANQGSEA come from the germline V gene. CDR3 size: 12 residues. V was cut by 6 bases and J by 5 bases, with 13 bases left in between.

The chain is built from TRBV7-2 and TRBJ2-3; the D gene could be TRBD1 or TRBD2 (5 bases each). The germline V gene has CDR1 SGHTA and CDR2 FQGNSA. There are 16 residues in the CDR3. V dropped 4 bases and J dropped 0 bases, with 14 bases sitting between them. This chain's CDR3 is CASSSPRDLSTDTQYF. The CDR3 DNA follows: TGTGCCAGCAGCTCCCCCCGGGACCTCAGCACAGATACGCAGTATTTT. Variable domain in full (rest from reference TRBV7-2 and TRBJ2-3): GAGVSQSPSNKVTEKGKDVELRCDPISGHTALYWYRQSLGQGLEFLIYFQGNSAPDKSGLPSDRFSAERTGGSVSTLTIQRTQQEDSAVYLCASSSPRDLSTDTQYFGPGTRLTVL.

This chain connects TRBV6-2 or TRBV6-3 to TRBJ1-1, with 9 bases aligning to TRBD1. This CDR3 has 14 residues. Germline CDR1 is MNHEY and CDR2 is SVGEGT. With 3 bases clipped from V and 8 bases from J, the junction kept 7 bases outside the gene matches. CDR3 loop: CASSYRGQGGEAFF. DNA for the CDR3: TGTGCCAGCAGTTATCGGGGACAGGGCGGCGAAGCTTTCTTT.

The chain joins TRBV15 to TRBJ2-3, with D tentatively TRBD2 (5 bases). The V end lost 0 bases, the J end lost 4 bases, and 8 bases lay between the germline ends. CDR1 and CDR2 (germline): LNHNV, YYDKDF (reference sequence). This CDR3 has 14 residues. The CDR3 here is CATSRDVSADTQYF. The CDR3 bases are TGTGCCACCAGCAGAGATGTTAGCGCAGATACGCAGTATTTT.

V and J are TRBV7-2 and TRBJ2-7, with D tentatively TRBD2 (6 bases). CDR1 is SGHTA, CDR2 FQGNSA, per germline. V was trimmed by 5 bases and J by 3 bases, leaving 20 bases between them. CDR3 size: 16 residues. CDR3 in amino acids: CASSRLRGSGDYEQYF. In DNA form, the CDR3 reads TGTGCCAGCAGCCGTCTAAGGGGTAGCGGAGACTACGAGCAGTACTTC.

The V call is TRBV28, the J call TRBJ2-4, with TRBD2 identical over 7 bases. Gene TRBJ2-7 matches the end of the DNA better, so the J call may be wrong. The germline V gene encodes CDR1 MDHEN and CDR2 SYDVKM. The CDR3 is made up of 17 amino acids. This CDR3 reads CASSFISRGGSGYEQYF. The CDR3 DNA reads TGTGCCAGCAGTTTTATCTCCAGAGGCGGGAGTGGATACGAGCAGTACTTC.

This clonotype occurred a few times. The V gene is TRBV29-1, the J gene TRBJ2-7; D might be TRBD1 or TRBD2, each matching 5 bases. The V end lost 7 bases, the J end lost 4 bases, and 14 bases lay between the germline ends. Per the germline V gene, CDR1 is SQVTM and CDR2 is ANQGSEA. There are 12 residues in the CDR3. Here the CDR3 reads CSGRDGIYEQYF. The DNA of the CDR3 is TGCAGCGGAAGGGACGGAATATACGAGCAGTACTTC.

This clonotype has a handful of counts. The V gene is TRBV6-2 or TRBV6-3, the J gene TRBJ2-7; TRBD2 matches at 8 bases. The CDR3 sequence is 13 residues long. Germline values: CDR1 MNHEY, CDR2 SVGEGT. With V trimmed by 5 bases and J by 7 bases, 7 bases remained unmatched. CDR3 bases: TGTGCCAGCAGTACTAGCGGTCTGGGGGAGCAGTACTTC. Amino acid sequence: CASSTSGLGEQYF.

This clonotype has only a few counts. V and J are TRBV7-3 and TRBJ2-1; 8 bases line up with TRBD2. The CDR3 runs 16 residues. Germline V gene data show CDR1 as SGHTA and CDR2 as FQGTGA. V was pared by 4 bases and J by 4 bases, with 9 bases of the junction left unmatched. The CDR3 sequence is CASSSRTSGAYNEQFF. The CDR3 region has the DNA TGTGCCAGCAGCTCCCGAACTAGCGGAGCATACAATGAGCAGTTCTTC. The variable domain in full, completed from reference TRBV7-3 and TRBJ2-1, reads GAGVSQTPSNKVTEKGKYVELRCDPISGHTALYWYRQSLGQGPEFLIYFQGTGAADDSGLPNDRFFAVRPEGSVSTLKIQRTERGDSAVYLCASSSRTSGAYNEQFFGPGTRLTVL.

The V call is TRBV7-3, the J call TRBJ2-7; possible D gene TRBD2, 6 bases. Trimming removed 1 base from V and 2 bases from J, with 12 bases in between. CDR3 size: 15 residues. Germline CDR1 is SGHTA and CDR2 is FQGTGA. The CDR3 protein is CASSLNAGGTYEQYF. CDR3 bases: TGTGCCAGCAGCTTAAACGCCGGCGGGACCTACGAGCAGTACTTC.

The V call is TRBV20-1, the J call TRBJ2-1, with D possibly matching TRBD2 (6 bases). Per the germline V gene, CDR1 is DFQATT and CDR2 is SNEGSKA (reference sequence). Trimming shortened V by 6 bases and J by 2 bases, and 17 bases separated the two germline ends. This CDR3 region has 15 residues. CDR3 sequence (DNA): TGCAGTGCCAAGCGACCTGGACTAACCTACAATGAGCAGTTCTTC. This codes for CSAKRPGLTYNEQFF.

This clonotype was seen more than once but under ten times. The chain has TRBV10-3 and TRBJ2-7; D ambiguous. V was clipped by 3 bases and J by 6 bases, with 9 bases between them. In germline, CDR1 is ENHRY, CDR2 SYGVKD. This CDR3 is 12 amino acids long. This chain's CDR3 is CAISEMGPEQYF. The CDR3 nucleotides read TGTGCCATCAGTGAAATGGGTCCCGAGCAGTACTTC.

The rearrangement joins TRBV19 to TRBJ1-2, with 10 bases aligning to TRBD1. V trimming: 8 bases; J trimming: 3 bases; junction bases outside the gene matches: 9. Per the germline V gene, CDR1 is LNHDA and CDR2 is SQIVND (reference sequence). This CDR3 contains 15 residues. Here the CDR3 DNA reads TGTGCCAGTTCGGGACAGGGGACGAGAGACTATGGCTACACCTTC. This codes for CASSGQGTRDYGYTF.

The rearrangement uses TRBV5-1 and TRBJ2-5; no reliable D call. Between the trimmed V and J ends, which lost 6 bases and 0 bases, there was a span of 12 bases. CDR1 SGHRS and CDR2 YFSETQ come from the germline V gene. The CDR3 extends over 14 amino acids. DNA for the CDR3: TGCGCCAGCATGTTTATGCTAGACCAAGAGACCCAGTACTTC. Residues: CASMFMLDQETQYF.

The chain has TRBV20-1 and TRBJ2-7, with TRBD2 identical over 11 bases. Looked up from germline, CDR1 is DFQATT and CDR2 is SNEGSKA (reference sequence). V trimming: 5 bases; J trimming: 0 bases; junction bases outside the gene matches: 6. The CDR3 extends over 15 amino acids. The CDR3 DNA sequence: TGCAGTGCTTGGACTAGCGGGCAAAGCTCCTACGAGCAGTACTTC. It specifies CSAWTSGQSSYEQYF.

The V and J genes are TRBV6-5 and TRBJ2-1; no firm D call. The CDR3 runs to 14 residues. CDR1 and CDR2 from the germline V gene are MNHEY and SVGAGI. Trimming cost V 2 bases and J 9 bases, with 14 bases left between them. The CDR3 protein is CASSYRRATGEQFF. In DNA form, the CDR3 reads TGTGCCAGCAGTTACCGACGGGCCACCGGTGAGCAGTTCTTC.

The chain links TRBV27 to TRBJ2-3; TRBD2 matches 8 bases. The junction had 4 bases not matched to a gene; V was cut back by 7 bases and J by 4 bases. Germline CDR1 is MNHEY and CDR2 is SMNVEV (reference sequence). This CDR3 has 13 amino acids. The CDR3 region has the DNA TGTGCCAGCAACAGCGGGAGTCCAGATACGCAGTATTTT. It translates to CASNSGSPDTQYF.

The J gene is TRBJ2-7, the V gene TRBV4-3; 11 bases line up with TRBD2. CDR1 LGHNA and CDR2 YSLEER come from the germline V gene. V dropped 4 bases and J dropped 0; count of bases not matched to a gene: 11. The CDR3 consists of 18 residues. The CDR3 reads CASSRSETGLAASYEQYF. In DNA form, the CDR3 reads TGCGCCAGCAGCCGCTCCGAGACGGGACTAGCGGCCTCCTACGAGCAGTACTTC.

This clonotype was seen a handful of times. The chain recombines TRBV25-1 with TRBJ2-7, with 10 positions matching TRBD2. There are 16 residues in the CDR3. V shed 3 bases, J shed 3 bases, and the junction held 8 bases outside the gene matches. Germline-derived CDR1 and CDR2 are MGHDK and SYGVNS. The CDR3 DNA sequence: TGTGCCAGCAGTGATTCCGGGACTAGCGTCAACTACGAGCAGTACTTC. The encoded protein is CASSDSGTSVNYEQYF.

V is TRBV7-2 and J is TRBJ2-2; D is undetermined. V lost 1 base and J lost 3, with 12 bases in between. Germline CDR1 SGHTA, CDR2 FQGNSA. The length of the CDR3 is 16 residues. The CDR3 DNA sequence: TGTGCCAGCAGCTTAGTGCCGAGCCGGCACACCGGGGAGCTGTTTTTT. This codes for CASSLVPSRHTGELFF.

The rearrangement links TRBV7-9 to TRBJ2-2, with 8 bases matching TRBD1. V shed 6 bases, J shed 6 bases, and the junction held 9 bases outside the gene matches. Germline CDR1 and CDR2: SEHNR and FQNEAQ (reference sequence). The length of the CDR3 is 15 residues. The CDR3 is CASSSGQVWAGELFF. The CDR3 coding sequence is TGTGCCAGCAGTTCGGGACAGGTGTGGGCCGGGGAGCTGTTTTTT. The variable domain in full, with the rest retrieved from reference TRBV7-9 and TRBJ2-2, is DTGVSQNPRHKITKRGQNVTFRCDPISEHNRLYWYRQTLGQGPEFLTYFQNEAQLEKSRLLSDRFSAERPKGSFSTLEIQRTEQGDSAMYLCASSSGQVWAGELFFGEGSRLTVL.

About this clonotype itself: One end of the junction varies from germline; a read error may be responsible. The rearrangement joins TRBV29-1 to TRBJ2-1, with a tentative D call TRBD1 (7 bases). CDR1 SQVTM and CDR2 ANQGSEA come from the germline V gene. The CDR3 covers 14 residues. The CDR3 here is CSVLQGGKYNEQLF. The CDR3 DNA reads TGCAGCGTCCTTCAGGGGGGAAAGTACAATGAGCAGTTATTC.

The chain links TRBV4-1 to TRBJ2-1; 8 bases line up with TRBD1. Losses at the gene ends were 8 bases for V and 6 bases for J; bases not matched to a gene: 24. Germline V gene sequence: CDR1 MGHRA, CDR2 YSYEKL. This CDR3 is 19 amino acids long. The CDR3 loop reads CASPRLWDRTKYGGNEQFF. The DNA for the CDR3 is TGCGCCAGCCCCCGTCTCTGGGACAGGACTAAGTATGGGGGCAATGAGCAGTTCTTC.

The CDR3 DNA reads TGTGCCACCAGTGGGTCCCGGGCAGGCCTACCAGATACGCAGTATTTT. It codes for CATSGSRAGLPDTQYF. The chain uses TRBV24-1 and TRBJ2-3; D is undetermined. V was clipped by 5 bases and J by 4 bases, with 18 bases between them. The CDR3 contains 16 residues. Germline V gene lookup returns CDR1 KGHDR and CDR2 SFDVKD.